This entry concerns a single T cell receptor beta chain. Its antigen is not known. CDR3 length: 12 residues. CDR1 is MGHDK and CDR2 is SYGVNS in the germline V gene. The V end lost 8 bases, the J end lost 2 bases, and 10 bases lay between the germline ends. These data originate in a study of T cell responses to AZD1222 COVID-19 vaccine. Whole-study results and caveats: Nearly half of spike-specific TCRs reportedly target variant regions that are unmutated in the B.1.351 and B.1.1.7 variants.

TCRdb keeps only in-frame clones here, not all; method: immunoSEQ multiplex PCR. Of approximately 80,000 clones listed, approximately 90% are singletons. The receptor was isolated from an adult who received the AZD1222 COVID-19 vaccine. The chain has TRBV25-1 and TRBJ2-7; D might be TRBD1 (5 bases). The sample in question was peripheral blood, obtained 28 days after the second AZD1222 dose. CDR3 loop: CASSGSPYEQYF. CDR3 nucleotide sequence: TGTGCCAGCTCAGGGTCTCCCTACGAGCAGTACTTC.